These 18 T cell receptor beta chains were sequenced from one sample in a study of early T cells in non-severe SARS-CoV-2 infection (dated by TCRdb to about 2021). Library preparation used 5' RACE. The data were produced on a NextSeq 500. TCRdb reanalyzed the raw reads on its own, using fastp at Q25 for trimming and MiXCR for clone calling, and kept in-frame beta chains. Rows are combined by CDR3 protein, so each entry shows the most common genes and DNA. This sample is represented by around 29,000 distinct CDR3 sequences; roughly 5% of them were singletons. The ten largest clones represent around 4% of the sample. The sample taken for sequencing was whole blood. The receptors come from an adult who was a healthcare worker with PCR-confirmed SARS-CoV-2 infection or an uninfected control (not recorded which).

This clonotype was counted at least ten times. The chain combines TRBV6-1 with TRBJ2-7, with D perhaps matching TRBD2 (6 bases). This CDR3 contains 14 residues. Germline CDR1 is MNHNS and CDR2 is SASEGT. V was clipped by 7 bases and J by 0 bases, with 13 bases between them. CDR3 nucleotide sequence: TGTGCCAGCACCGAGAGGGGAGGCTCCTACGAGCAGTACTTC. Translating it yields CASTERGGSYEQYF.

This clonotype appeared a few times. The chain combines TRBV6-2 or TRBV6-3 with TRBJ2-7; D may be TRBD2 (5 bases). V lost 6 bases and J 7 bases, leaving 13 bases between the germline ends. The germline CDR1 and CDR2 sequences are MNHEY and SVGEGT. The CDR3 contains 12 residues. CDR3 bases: TGTGCCAGCAGGCTTATGCCGGGGGAGCAGTACTTC. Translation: CASRLMPGEQYF.

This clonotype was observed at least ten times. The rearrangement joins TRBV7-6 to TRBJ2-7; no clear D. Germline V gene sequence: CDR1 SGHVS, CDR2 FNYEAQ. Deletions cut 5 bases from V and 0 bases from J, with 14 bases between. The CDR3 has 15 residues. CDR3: CASSQGLRSSYEQYF. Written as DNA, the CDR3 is TGTGCCAGCAGCCAAGGATTGCGAAGCTCCTACGAGCAGTACTTC.

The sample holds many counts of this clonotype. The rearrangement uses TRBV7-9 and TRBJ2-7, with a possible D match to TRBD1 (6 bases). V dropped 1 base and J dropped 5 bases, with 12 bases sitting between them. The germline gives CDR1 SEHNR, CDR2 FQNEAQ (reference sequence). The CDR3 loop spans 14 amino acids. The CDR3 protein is CASSLGTGYDEQYF. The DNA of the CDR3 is TGTGCCAGCAGCTTAGGTACAGGGTACGACGAGCAGTACTTC.

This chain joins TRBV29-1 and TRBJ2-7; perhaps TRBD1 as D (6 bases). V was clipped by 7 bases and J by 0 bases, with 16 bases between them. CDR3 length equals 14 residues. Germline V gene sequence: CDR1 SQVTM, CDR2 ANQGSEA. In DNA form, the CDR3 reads TGCAGCGCCACCGGGACACCAAGCTCCTACGAGCAGTACTTC. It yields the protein CSATGTPSSYEQYF.

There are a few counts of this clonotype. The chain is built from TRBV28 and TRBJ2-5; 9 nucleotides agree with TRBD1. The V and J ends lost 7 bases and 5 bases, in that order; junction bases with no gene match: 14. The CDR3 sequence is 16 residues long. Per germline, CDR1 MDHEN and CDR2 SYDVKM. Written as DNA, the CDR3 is TGTGCCAGCACCCCGTCCGGGACAGGGCATTCGGAGACCCAGTACTTC. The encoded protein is CASTPSGTGHSETQYF.

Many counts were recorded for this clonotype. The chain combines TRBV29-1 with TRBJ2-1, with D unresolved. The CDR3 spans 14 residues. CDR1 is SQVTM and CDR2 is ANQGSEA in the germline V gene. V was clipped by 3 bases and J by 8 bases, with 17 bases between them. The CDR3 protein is CSVDGLVRPDEQFF. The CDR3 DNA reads TGCAGCGTTGACGGTTTGGTTAGACCTGATGAGCAGTTCTTC.

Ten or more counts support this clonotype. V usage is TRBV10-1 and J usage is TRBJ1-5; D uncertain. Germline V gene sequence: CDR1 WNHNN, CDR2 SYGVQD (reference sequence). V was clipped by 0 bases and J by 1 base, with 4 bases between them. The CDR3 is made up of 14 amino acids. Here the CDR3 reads CASSESASNQPQHF. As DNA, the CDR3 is TGCGCCAGCAGTGAGTCCGCCAGCAATCAGCCCCAGCATTTT.

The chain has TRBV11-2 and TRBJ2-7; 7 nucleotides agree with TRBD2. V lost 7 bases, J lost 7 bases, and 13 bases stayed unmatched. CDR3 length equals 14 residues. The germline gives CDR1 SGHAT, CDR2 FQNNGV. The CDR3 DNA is TGTGCCAGCACCCCGCCGGGACTAACTAATGAGCAGTACTTC. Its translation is CASTPPGLTNEQYF. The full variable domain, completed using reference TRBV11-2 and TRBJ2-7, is EAGVAQSPRYKIIEKRQSVAFWCNPISGHATLYWYQQILGQGPKLLIQFQNNGVVDDSQLPKDRFSAERLKGVDSTLKIQPAKLEDSAVYLCASTPPGLTNEQYFGPGTRLTVT.

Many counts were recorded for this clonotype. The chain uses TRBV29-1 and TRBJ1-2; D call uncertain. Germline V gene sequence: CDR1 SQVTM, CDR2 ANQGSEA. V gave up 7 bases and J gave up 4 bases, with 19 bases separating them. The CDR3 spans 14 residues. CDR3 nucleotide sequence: TGCAGCGCCCTCGAACCCACGAAGGGCTATGGCTACACCTTC. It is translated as CSALEPTKGYGYTF.

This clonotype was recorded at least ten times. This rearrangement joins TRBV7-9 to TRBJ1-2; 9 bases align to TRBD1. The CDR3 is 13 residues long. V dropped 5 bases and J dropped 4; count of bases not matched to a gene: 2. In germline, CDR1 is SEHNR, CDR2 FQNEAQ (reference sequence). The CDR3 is CASSLGQGYGYTF. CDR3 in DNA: TGTGCCAGCAGCCTGGGACAGGGCTATGGCTACACCTTC.

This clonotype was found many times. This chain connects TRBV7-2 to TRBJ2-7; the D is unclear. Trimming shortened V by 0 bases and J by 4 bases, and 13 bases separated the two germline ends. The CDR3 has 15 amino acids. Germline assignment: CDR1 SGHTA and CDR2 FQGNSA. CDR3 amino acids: CASSLALQVSYEQYF. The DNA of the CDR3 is TGTGCCAGCAGCTTAGCGTTGCAGGTGTCGTACGAGCAGTACTTC.

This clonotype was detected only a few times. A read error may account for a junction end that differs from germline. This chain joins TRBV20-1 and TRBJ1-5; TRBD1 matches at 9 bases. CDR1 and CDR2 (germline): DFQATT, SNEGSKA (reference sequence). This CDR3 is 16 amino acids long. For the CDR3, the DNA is TGCAGTGCTGGAGAATGGGACAGGGTAAGCAATCAGCCCCAGCATTTT. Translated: CSAGEWDRVSNQPQHF.

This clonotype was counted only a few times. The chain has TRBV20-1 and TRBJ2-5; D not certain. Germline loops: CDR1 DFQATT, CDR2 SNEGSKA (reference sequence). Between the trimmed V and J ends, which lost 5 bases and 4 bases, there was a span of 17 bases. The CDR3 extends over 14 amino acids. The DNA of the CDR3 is TGCAGTGCTCTAACCTCTAGGGTCCGAGAGACCCAGTACTTC. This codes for CSALTSRVRETQYF.

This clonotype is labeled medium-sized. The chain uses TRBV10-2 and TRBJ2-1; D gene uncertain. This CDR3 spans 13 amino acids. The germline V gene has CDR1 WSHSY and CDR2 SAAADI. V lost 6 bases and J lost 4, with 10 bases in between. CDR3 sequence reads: CASRSDEYNEQFF. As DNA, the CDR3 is TGCGCCAGCAGGTCGGACGAGTACAATGAGCAGTTCTTC.

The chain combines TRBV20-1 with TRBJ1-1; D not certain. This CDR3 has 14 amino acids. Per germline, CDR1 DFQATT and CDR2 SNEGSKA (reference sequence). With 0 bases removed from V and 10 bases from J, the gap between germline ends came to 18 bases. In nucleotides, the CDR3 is TGCAGTGCTAGAGATATTGCCGGGCTCCTGGCAGCTTTCTTT. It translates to CSARDIAGLLAAFF.

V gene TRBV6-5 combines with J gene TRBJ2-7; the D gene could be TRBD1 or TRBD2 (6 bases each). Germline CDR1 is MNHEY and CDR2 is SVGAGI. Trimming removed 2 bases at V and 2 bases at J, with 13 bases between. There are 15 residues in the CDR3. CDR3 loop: CASSYRQGRTYEQYF. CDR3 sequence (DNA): TGTGCCAGCAGTTACCGGCAGGGGAGGACCTACGAGCAGTACTTC.

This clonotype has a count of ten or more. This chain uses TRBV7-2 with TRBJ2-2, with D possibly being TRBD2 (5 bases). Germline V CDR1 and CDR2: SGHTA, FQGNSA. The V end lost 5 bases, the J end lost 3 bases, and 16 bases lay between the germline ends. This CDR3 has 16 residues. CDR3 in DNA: TGTGCCAGCAGCCCCTCCGCGGGTCCATACACCGGGGAGCTGTTTTTT. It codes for CASSPSAGPYTGELFF. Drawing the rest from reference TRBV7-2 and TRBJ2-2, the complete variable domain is GAGVSQSPSNKVTEKGKDVELRCDPISGHTALYWYRQSLGQGLEFLIYFQGNSAPDKSGLPSDRFSAERTGGSVSTLTIQRTQQEDSAVYLCASSPSAGPYTGELFFGEGSRLTVL.